Presented here are 8 T cell receptor beta chains from one specimen sequenced in a study of a mutant IDH1 vaccine in newly diagnosed glioma (dated by TCRdb to about 2021). Libraries were built with the immunoSEQ multiplex PCR assay. TCRdb limited this immuneACCESS table to in-frame rearrangements with V and J called. A share of clones is missing; checked studies link under half to unresolved V genes, and the rest is unexplained. For this sample there are 50,000 to 70,000 clones; approximately 80% appear just once. Of the sample, around 4% falls within the top ten clones. Per the publication, the time point label means: week 35, safety follow-up. Each vaccine dose was 300 ug of a 20-mer mutant IDH1 peptide in Montanide, given subcutaneously with topical imiquimod. Their cognate antigens are unknown. The sequences come from PBMCs, collected from a glioma patient whose treatment included an IDH1 peptide vaccine. The receptor set was obtained from a man aged 25-45 years with glioma.

V is TRBV19 and J is TRBJ2-1; no clear D. Germline assignment: CDR1 LNHDA and CDR2 SQIVND (reference sequence). V dropped 1 base and J dropped 2 bases, with 9 bases sitting between them. The CDR3 sequence is 15 residues long. CDR3 sequence (DNA): TGTGCCAGTAGTATAGGTCGACCCCCCTACAATGAGCAGTTCTTC. Amino acids: CASSIGRPPYNEQFF.

The chain links TRBV7-9 to TRBJ1-1; no definite D call. Trimming pared 5 bases from V and 4 bases from J, leaving 17 bases between. CDR1 is SEHNR and CDR2 is FQNEAQ in the germline V gene (reference sequence). The CDR3 runs 15 residues. The CDR3 DNA is TGTGCCAGCAGCCGGGTAGACTCGAAGGGCACTGAAGCTTTCTTT. Translation: CASSRVDSKGTEAFF.

The chain links TRBV7-2 to TRBJ1-6, with D maybe TRBD1 (6 bases). The CDR3 is 18 amino acids. V lost 6 bases, J lost 1 base, and 19 bases lay in between. Germline V gives CDR1 SGHTA, CDR2 FQGNSA. The CDR3 DNA is TGTGCCAGCAGGAGACAGGCCGTTGGGGTTTCCTATAATTCACCCCTCCACTTT. This gives the protein CASRRQAVGVSYNSPLHF.

This rearrangement joins TRBV7-9 to TRBJ1-2, with 8 bases identical to TRBD1. Trimming at V came to 2 bases and at J to 4 bases, leaving 6 bases not matched to a gene. Per germline, CDR1 SEHNR and CDR2 FQNEAQ (reference sequence). CDR3 length: 15 residues. This CDR3 reads CASSLYGQGSYGYTF. As DNA, the CDR3 is TGTGCCAGCAGCTTATATGGACAGGGCTCCTATGGCTACACCTTC.

V is TRBV2 and J is TRBJ2-5; the D is unclear. Germline V gene lookup returns CDR1 SNHLY and CDR2 FYNNEI. Trimming took 0 bases from V and 0 from J, leaving 5 bases between them. The CDR3 sequence is 14 residues long. The CDR3 coding sequence is TGTGCCAGCAGTGAAGCGGTGAACCAAGAGACCCAGTACTTC. Translated: CASSEAVNQETQYF. The full variable domain, rest sourced from reference TRBV2 and TRBJ2-5, is EPEVTQTPSHQVTQMGQEVILRCVPISNHLYFYWYRQILGQKVEFLVSFYNNEISEKSEIFDDQFSVERPDGSNFTLKIRSTKLEDSAMYFCASSEAVNQETQYFGPGTRLLVL.

The V call is TRBV5-4, the J call TRBJ2-2; D is perhaps TRBD1 (6 bases). The CDR3 extends over 12 amino acids. Germline values: CDR1 SGHNT, CDR2 YYREEE (reference sequence). Trimming removed 2 bases from V and 9 bases from J, with 8 bases in between. The CDR3 loop reads CASSFGGWELFF. Written as DNA, the CDR3 is TGTGCCAGCAGCTTTGGGGGCTGGGAGCTGTTTTTT.

The chain carries TRBV25-1 and TRBJ1-6, with TRBD1 identical over 7 bases. Germline V gene sequence: CDR1 MGHDK, CDR2 SYGVNS. Losses at the gene ends were 4 bases for V and 6 bases for J; bases not matched to a gene: 3. The CDR3 totals 14 residues. CDR3 amino acids: CASSGRDSNSPLHF. In DNA, the CDR3 is TGTGCCAGCAGTGGGAGGGACAGTAATTCACCCCTCCACTTT.

J is TRBJ1-1 and V is TRBV5-6; 7 positions match TRBD1. Germline V gene lookup returns CDR1 SGHDT and CDR2 YYEEEE. V gave up 4 bases and J gave up 1 base; unmatched junction bases: 7. The CDR3 is 15 residues long. The CDR3 DNA sequence: TGTGCCAGCAGCCCCGAGAGACAGGGGAACACTGAAGCTTTCTTT. It yields the protein CASSPERQGNTEAFF.